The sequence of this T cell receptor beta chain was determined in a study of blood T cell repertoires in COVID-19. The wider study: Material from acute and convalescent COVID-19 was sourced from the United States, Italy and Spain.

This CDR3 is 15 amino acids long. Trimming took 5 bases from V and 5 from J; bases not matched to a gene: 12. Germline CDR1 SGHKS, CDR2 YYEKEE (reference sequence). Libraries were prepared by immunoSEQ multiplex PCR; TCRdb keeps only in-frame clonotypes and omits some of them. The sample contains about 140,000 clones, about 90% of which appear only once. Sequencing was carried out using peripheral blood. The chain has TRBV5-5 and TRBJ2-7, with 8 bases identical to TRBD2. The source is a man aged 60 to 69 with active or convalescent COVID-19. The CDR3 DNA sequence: TGTGCCAGCAGTTTACCTCCCGGGAGGGCGAACGAGCAGTACTTC. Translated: CASSLPPGRANEQYF.